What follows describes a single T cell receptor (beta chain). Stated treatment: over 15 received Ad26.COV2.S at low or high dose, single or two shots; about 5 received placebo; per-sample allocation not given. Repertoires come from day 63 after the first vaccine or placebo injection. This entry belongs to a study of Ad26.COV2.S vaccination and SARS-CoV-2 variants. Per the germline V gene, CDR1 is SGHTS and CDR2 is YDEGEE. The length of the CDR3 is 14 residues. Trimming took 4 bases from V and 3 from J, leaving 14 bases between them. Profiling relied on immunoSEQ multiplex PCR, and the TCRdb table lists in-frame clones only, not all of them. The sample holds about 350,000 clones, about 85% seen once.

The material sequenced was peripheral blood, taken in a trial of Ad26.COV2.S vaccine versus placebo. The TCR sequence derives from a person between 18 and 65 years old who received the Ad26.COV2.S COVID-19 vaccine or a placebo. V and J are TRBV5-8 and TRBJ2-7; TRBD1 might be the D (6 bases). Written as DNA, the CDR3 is TGTGCCAGCAGCGGAAACAGGGTACTCTACGAGCAGTACTTC. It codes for CASSGNRVLYEQYF.